Sequencing of this T cell receptor beta chain was carried out in a study of beta chain features in type 1 diabetes (dated by TCRdb to between 2018 and 2020). In terms of the full investigation: Mean age, gender distribution, total cell number and subset yield did not differ between patients and healthy donors. A total of about 110,000,000 sorted cells were examined across all samples, and a strong correlation was observed between cell number per subset and RNA yield. Whereas all 30 or so donors provided naive and central memory subsets, regulatory and stem cell-like memory subsets were isolated from just 8 patients and roughly 8 healthy donors. In the study, TCRB repertoires of sorted circulating CD4+ T cell subsets from recently diagnosed type 1 diabetes patients were compared with those of matched healthy donors. What the study reported, not specific to this receptor: Shorter templates might be favored by PCR, yet because patient and control samples were amplified and corrected together, any such skew would affect both groups equally. Sequencing cDNA rather than genomic DNA could over-represent highly expressing activated cells, although activation and CD3 levels did not differ between groups. Naive, central memory and regulatory TCRB repertoires appeared to be more alike among patients than among healthy donors. HLA sub-analyses involved small numbers of individuals, so any influence of HLA type on TCRB rearrangement remained unresolved. In all four CD4+ subsets, TCRB CDR3 length was moderately but significantly shorter in type 1 diabetes patients. Patients with type 1 diabetes made fewer insertions and deleted more nucleotides at VDJ recombination sites, implying thymic rearrangement abnormalities.

The entire isolated RNA was reverse transcribed using the High Capacity cDNA Reverse Transcription Kit, and thus expressed TCRB transcripts were sequenced. Deep immunoSEQ sequencing was applied to naive, central memory and regulatory T cell samples, giving an average of roughly 3.6 million total reads per sample. After sorted cells were lysed in RLT buffer, RNA was extracted with DNase-treated RNeasy Micro or Mini kits, with the choice depending on cell number. Each cell subset was processed separately to prevent cross-contamination, with patient and healthy donor samples processed together. The immunoSEQ multiplex PCR was used to amplify TCRB sequences from cDNA, generating 87-bp fragments that spanned the CDR3 region. Sequencing of the amplicons was done on the Illumina HiSeq platform. The authors' pipeline ran thus. Synthetic template baselines were used to correct PCR bias computationally, reads within Hamming distance 2 were collapsed together, and singletons that could not be merged were discarded. Reads were aligned against IMGT to assign V, D and J genes, CDR3 length and insertions or deletions at six rearrangement sites. Clonotype counts were normalized to sorted cell number within each subset before computing true diversity and Gini coefficients with the tcR R package. The overlap coefficient, calculated on TCRB nucleotide sequences, was used to measure repertoire sharing. TCRdb retrieved this table from immuneACCESS and kept in-frame rearrangements only. Not all clones are present; in checked studies, unresolved V genes account for under half, and no reason is known for the remainder. The V and J calls and clone size come from that table; D and trimming were worked out from the DNA. The sample includes around 170,000 clones, with approximately 9.1% observed a single time. 2% to 3% of the sample is taken by the ten largest.

V is cut by 4 bases and J by 3 bases, and the space between the germline ends is 8 bases. The CDR3 measures 13 amino acids from cysteine to phenylalanine. Of the read, only the CDR3 DNA is kept; its 39 bases are in frame from base 1. Sequences SGHRS (CDR1) and YFSETQ (CDR2) are obtained from the germline V gene. This clone was counted between two and nine times. Its antigen target is currently unknown. Within one base of it there is no much larger clone, and no base qualities were kept. Each donor gave one peripheral blood draw, roughly 120 mL on average, collected into heparinised tubes. Using a panel that included CD45RO, CCR7, CD25, CD127, CD95 and CD27, naive, central memory, regulatory and stem cell-like memory CD4+ T cells were sorted on a BD FACSAria II. Purity was above 95% for every sorted population. PBMCs were isolated right away by Lymphoprep density gradient centrifugation and were stained directly, without culture. To minimize batch effects, samples were stained and sorted in pairs, one healthy donor with one patient per experiment.

The clonotype originates from a woman younger than 30 in good health. What was sequenced was central memory CD4+ T cells from blood. The chain employs TRBV5-1 and TRBJ1-5; a tentative D match to TRBD1 spans 5 bases. The CDR3 protein: CASSPGLNQPQHF. The nucleotides are TGCGCCAGCAGCCCGGGACTCAATCAGCCCCAGCATTTT.